These T cell receptor beta chains were read from a single sample in a study of blood T cell repertoires in COVID-19. Clones were read by immunoSEQ multiplex PCR, and TCRdb kept only the in-frame ones, dropping some. The table lists more than 300,000 clones, roughly 80% of them singletons, with over 4.5% in the top ten. The specimen sequenced was PBMCs or T cells enriched from blood (not recorded which). Every receptor here comes from a woman aged 45-65 years who had recovered from COVID-19. The CDR3 runs from the conserved cysteine through the conserved F or W.

v_call,j_call,cdr3_aa
TRBV3-1/TRBV3-2,TRBJ1-3,CASSHLNSGGSGNTIYF
TRBV29-1,TRBJ2-1,CSVERAGGRGEQFF
TRBV18,TRBJ2-2,CASSLRIQGTGELFF
TRBV12-3/TRBV12-4,TRBJ1-1,CASSFSAAEAFF
TRBV2,TRBJ2-1,CASTTGLAGGNEQFF
TRBV4-1,TRBJ1-4,CASSQAGQTNEKLFF
TRBV7-9,TRBJ2-3,CASSKHPGRTSDSTDTQYF
TRBV30,TRBJ1-1,CAWSMWGQGASEAFF
TRBV7-9,TRBJ1-1,CASSLAQGNTEAFF
TRBV30,TRBJ1-2,CAWRTGPKFGYTF
TRBV7-3,TRBJ2-2,CASSFGQSTGELFF
TRBV29-1,TRBJ2-1,CSAHRDRGAYNEQFF
TRBV5-4,TRBJ1-4,CASTTGGTTNEKLFF
TRBV9,TRBJ2-1,CASSDRTSGSHNEQFF
TRBV29-1,TRBJ1-2,CSGGADYGYTF
TRBV7-2,TRBJ2-1,CASSKSRLAGDYNEQFF
TRBV27,TRBJ1-2,CASRGGTGGSARYGYTF
TRBV14,TRBJ1-1,CASSQGANTEAFF
TRBV7-3,TRBJ2-2,CASSSSRDRVIPGELFF
TRBV29-1,TRBJ1-1,CSALGQGGNTEAFF
TRBV6-5,TRBJ2-1,CASSSRTGVLEQFF
TRBV7-3,TRBJ2-3,CASSKSGNTDTQYF
TRBV10-3,TRBJ2-7,CAISDLGQGTYEQYF
TRBV28,TRBJ1-1,CASSQQLNTEAFF
TRBV7-9,TRBJ2-7,CASSLDPGLKYEQYF
TRBV4-1,TRBJ2-7,CASSQAPGLYEQYF
TRBV5-3,TRBJ1-5,CARSLGNGDSNQPQHF
TRBV7-9,TRBJ1-2,CASSLGSDRGGYTF
TRBV25-1,TRBJ1-1,CASGPVLGQGEPEAFF
TRBV28,TRBJ1-5,CASTPRRGGGQPQHF
TRBV11-2,TRBJ2-1,CASSLEYSSYNEQFF
TRBV4-2,TRBJ2-1,CASSHSSGVYNEQFF
TRBV18,TRBJ2-3,CASSQEFTAQKRGGTDTQYF
TRBV7-9,TRBJ1-2,CASSNRQGVGGYTF
TRBV11-3,TRBJ2-6,CASSLPGEYSGANVLTF
TRBV10-3,TRBJ1-6,CATLPGQGPSPLHF
TRBV9,TRBJ2-1,CASSGSQWGAGVRNEQFF
TRBV7-3,TRBJ2-1,CASSLSAGSYNEQFF
TRBV5-1,TRBJ2-5,CASSPGHMGETQYF
TRBV30,TRBJ1-3,CAWSVTAGNTIYF
TRBV5-6,TRBJ2-6,CASSTPSSGANVLTF
TRBV7-9,TRBJ2-1,CASSYPGTGAWDEQFF
TRBV11-3,TRBJ1-2,CASSPGTGSGYTF
TRBV7-8,TRBJ2-1,CASSLVAGGYNEQFF